The entry below gives a single T cell receptor beta chain sequence along with its context. As yet, its antigen is unknown. At one end, the junction sequence differs from germline, possibly due to a read error. PCR primers comprised 60 Vbeta and 13 Jbeta primers. As processed by the authors: Per a later analysis, the number of unique TCR beta chains was roughly 87 million, of which about 11 million were shared. Only in-frame clones appear in the TCRdb table, and some are missing; sequencing was by immunoSEQ multiplex PCR. V and J calls and clone size are copied from that table; D and trimming were computed from the DNA. The data contain some 130,000 clones, roughly 72% of them singletons. The data were taken from a study of cytomegalovirus exposure and HLA in healthy donors. The study's findings and limits: Cytomegalovirus association was listed for about 170 TCR beta chains. Presence/absence comparisons presumed near-even sequencing depth among donors.

The sequencing sample was made of PBMCs. The TCR was taken from a male donor in good health and CMV-seronegative.

The CDR3 bases are TGTTCCAGCAGCTTAGGACAGAATCAAGAGACCCAGTACTTC. Amino acids: CSSSLGQNQETQYF. J is TRBJ2-5 and V is TRBV7-9, with D possibly being TRBD1 (6 bases). Germline loops: CDR1 SEHNR, CDR2 FQNEAQ (reference sequence). This CDR3 comprises 14 residues.